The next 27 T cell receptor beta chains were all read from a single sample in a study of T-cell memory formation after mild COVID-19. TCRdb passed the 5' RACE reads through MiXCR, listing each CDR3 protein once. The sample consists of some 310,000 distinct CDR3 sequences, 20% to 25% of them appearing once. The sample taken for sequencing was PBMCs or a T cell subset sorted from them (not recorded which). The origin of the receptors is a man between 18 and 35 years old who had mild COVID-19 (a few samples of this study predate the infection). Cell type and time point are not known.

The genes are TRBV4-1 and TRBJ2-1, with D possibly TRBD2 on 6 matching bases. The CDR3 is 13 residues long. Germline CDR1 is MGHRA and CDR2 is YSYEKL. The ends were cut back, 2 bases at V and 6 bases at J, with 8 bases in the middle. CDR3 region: CASSQSGVNEQFF. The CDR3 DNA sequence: TGCGCCAGCAGCCAATCGGGGGTCAATGAGCAGTTCTTC.

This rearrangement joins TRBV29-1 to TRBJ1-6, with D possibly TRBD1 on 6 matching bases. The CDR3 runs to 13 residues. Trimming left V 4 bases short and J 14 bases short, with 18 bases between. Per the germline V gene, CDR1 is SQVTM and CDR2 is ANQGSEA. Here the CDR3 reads CSVGDRTEGALHF. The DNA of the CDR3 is TGCAGCGTTGGTGACAGGACAGAGGGGGCCCTCCACTTT.

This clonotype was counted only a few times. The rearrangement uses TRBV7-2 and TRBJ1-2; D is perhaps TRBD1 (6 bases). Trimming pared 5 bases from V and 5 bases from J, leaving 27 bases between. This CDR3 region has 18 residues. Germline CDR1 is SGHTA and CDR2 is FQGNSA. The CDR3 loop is CASSTRGRQAAILYGYTF. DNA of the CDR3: TGTGCCAGCAGCACCCGGGGAAGACAGGCAGCTATCCTATATGGCTACACCTTC.

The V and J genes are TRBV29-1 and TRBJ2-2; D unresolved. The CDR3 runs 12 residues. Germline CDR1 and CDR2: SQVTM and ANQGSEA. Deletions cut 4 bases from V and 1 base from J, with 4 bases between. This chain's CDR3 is CSVVENTGELFF. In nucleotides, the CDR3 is TGCAGCGTTGTTGAGAACACCGGGGAGCTGTTTTTT.

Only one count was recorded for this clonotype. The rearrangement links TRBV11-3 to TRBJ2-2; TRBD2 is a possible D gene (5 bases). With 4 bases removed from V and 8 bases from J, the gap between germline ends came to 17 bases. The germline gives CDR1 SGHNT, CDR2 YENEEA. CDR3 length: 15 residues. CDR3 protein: CASSSRTSGIGELFF. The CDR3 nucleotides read TGTGCCAGCAGCTCCCGCACTTCGGGAATTGGGGAGCTGTTTTTT.

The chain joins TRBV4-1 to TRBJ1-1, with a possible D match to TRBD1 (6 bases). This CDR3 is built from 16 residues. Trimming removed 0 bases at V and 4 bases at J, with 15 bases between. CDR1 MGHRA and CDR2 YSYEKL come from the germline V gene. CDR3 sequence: CASSQDSTGASTEAFF. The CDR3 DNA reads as TGCGCCAGCAGCCAAGATTCTACGGGGGCAAGCACTGAAGCTTTCTTT.

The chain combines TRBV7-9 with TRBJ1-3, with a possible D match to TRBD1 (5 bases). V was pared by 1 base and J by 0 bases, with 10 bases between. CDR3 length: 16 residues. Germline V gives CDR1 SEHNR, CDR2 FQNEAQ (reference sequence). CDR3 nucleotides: TGTGCCAGCAGCTTAGGTCCAGGGATCTCTGGAAACACCATATATTTT. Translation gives CASSLGPGISGNTIYF. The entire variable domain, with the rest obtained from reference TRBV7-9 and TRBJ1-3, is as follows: DTGVSQNPRHKITKRGQNVTFRCDPISEHNRLYWYRQTLGQGPEFLTYFQNEAQLEKSRLLSDRFSAERPKGSFSTLEIQRTEQGDSAMYLCASSLGPGISGNTIYFGEGSWLTVV.

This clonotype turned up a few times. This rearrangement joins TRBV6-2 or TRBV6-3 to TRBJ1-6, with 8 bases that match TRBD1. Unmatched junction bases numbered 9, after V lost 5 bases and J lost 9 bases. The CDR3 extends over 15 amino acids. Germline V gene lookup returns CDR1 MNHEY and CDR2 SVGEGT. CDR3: CASSPGQGWISPLHF. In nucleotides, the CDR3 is TGTGCCAGCAGTCCCGGACAGGGCTGGATTTCACCCCTCCACTTT.

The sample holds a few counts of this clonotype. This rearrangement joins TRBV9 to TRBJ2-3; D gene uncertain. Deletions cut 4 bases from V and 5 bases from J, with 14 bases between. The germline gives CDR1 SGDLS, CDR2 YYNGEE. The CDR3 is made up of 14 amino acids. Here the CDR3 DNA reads TGTGCCAGCAGCAGACAACTGGACGGAGATACGCAGTATTTT. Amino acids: CASSRQLDGDTQYF.

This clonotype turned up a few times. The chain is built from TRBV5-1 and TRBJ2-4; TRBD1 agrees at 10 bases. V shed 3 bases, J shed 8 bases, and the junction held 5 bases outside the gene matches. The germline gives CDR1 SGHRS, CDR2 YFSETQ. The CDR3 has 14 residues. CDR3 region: CASSSRDRGDIQYF. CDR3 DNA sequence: TGCGCCAGCAGCTCTCGGGACAGGGGTGACATTCAGTACTTC. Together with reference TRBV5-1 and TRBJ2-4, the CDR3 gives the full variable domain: KAGVTQTPRYLIKTRGQQVTLSCSPISGHRSVSWYQQTPGQGLQFLFEYFSETQRNKGNFPGRFSGRQFSNSRSEMNVSTLELGDSALYLCASSSRDRGDIQYFGAGTRLSVL.

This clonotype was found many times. The CDR3 sequence: CASRDRTGTSPLHF. CDR3 DNA: TGTGCCAGCAGGGACAGGACAGGGACTTCACCCCTCCACTTT. This chain connects TRBV6-5 to TRBJ1-6; 8 nucleotides line up with TRBD1. Germline V gene lookup returns CDR1 MNHEY and CDR2 SVGAGI. The CDR3 is 14 residues long. Germline trimming cut 6 bases from V and 9 bases from J; bases unmatched to any gene: 7.

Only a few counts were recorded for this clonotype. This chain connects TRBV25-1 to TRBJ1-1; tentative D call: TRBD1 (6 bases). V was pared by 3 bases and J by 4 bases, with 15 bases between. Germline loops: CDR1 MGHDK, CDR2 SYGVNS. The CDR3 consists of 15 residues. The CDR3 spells CASSEVRGRSTEAFF. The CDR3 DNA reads TGTGCCAGCAGTGAGGTCAGGGGTAGGAGCACTGAAGCTTTCTTT.

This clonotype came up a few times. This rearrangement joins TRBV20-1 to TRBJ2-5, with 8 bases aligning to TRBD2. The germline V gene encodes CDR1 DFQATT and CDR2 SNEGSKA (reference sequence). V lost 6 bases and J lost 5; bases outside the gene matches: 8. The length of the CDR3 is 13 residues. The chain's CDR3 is CSALTGGAETQYF. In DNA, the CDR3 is TGCAGTGCCCTGACGGGGGGGGCTGAGACCCAGTACTTC.

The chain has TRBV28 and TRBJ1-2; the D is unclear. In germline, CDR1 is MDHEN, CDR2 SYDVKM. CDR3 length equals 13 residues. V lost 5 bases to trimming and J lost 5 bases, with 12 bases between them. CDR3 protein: CASSPQTEYGYTF. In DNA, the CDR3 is TGTGCCAGCAGTCCCCAGACGGAGTATGGCTACACCTTC.

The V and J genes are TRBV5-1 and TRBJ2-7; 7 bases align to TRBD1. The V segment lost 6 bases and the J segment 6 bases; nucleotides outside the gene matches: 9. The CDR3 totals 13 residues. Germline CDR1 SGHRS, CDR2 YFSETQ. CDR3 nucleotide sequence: TGCGCCAGCACTTTTGAGGGGGCGGGCGAGCAGTACGTC. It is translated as CASTFEGAGEQYV.

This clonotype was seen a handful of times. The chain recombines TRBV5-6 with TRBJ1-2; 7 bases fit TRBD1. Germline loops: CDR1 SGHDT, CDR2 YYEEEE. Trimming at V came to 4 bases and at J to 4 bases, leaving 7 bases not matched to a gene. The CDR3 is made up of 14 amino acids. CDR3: CASSLTGFPYGYTF. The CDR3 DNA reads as TGTGCCAGCAGCCTGACAGGGTTTCCCTATGGCTACACCTTC.

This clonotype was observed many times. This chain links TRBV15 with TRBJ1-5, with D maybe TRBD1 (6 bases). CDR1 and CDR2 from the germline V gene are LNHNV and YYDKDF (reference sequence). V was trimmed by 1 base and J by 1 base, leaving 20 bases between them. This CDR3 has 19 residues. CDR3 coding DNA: TGTGCCACCAGCAGAGTAGGTGGGGGGCGCTTGGCGAGCAATCAGCCCCAGCATTTT. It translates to CATSRVGGGRLASNQPQHF. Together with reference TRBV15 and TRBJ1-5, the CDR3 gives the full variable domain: DAMVIQNPRYQVTQFGKPVTLSCSQTLNHNVMYWYQQKSSQAPKLLFHYYDKDFNNEADTPDNFQSRRPNTSFCFLDIRSPGLGDTAMYLCATSRVGGGRLASNQPQHFGDGTRLSIL.

CDR3 DNA sequence: TGTGCCAGCAGGCCGCTGGGGTTGGGTCGTCATGAGCAGTTCTTC. It encodes CASRPLGLGRHEQFF. The chain links TRBV6-2 or TRBV6-3 to TRBJ2-1; no clear D. The CDR3 sequence is 15 residues long. The V end was cut by 6 bases, the J end by 8 bases, with 20 bases between. Looked up from germline, CDR1 is MNHEY and CDR2 is SVGEGT.

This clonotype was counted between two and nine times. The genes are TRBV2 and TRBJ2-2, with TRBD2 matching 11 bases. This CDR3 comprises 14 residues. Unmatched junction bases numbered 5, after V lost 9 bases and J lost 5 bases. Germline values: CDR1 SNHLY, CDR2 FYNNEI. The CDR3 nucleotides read TGTGCCAGTGTGGGACTAGCGGCGACCGGGGAGCTGTTTTTT. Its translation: CASVGLAATGELFF.

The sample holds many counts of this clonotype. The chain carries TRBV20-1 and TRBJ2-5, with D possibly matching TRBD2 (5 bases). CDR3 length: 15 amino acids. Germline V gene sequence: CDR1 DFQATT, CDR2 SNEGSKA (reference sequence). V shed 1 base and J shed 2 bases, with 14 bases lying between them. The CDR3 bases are TGCAGTGCTAGAGTCTCGGGAACAGCTCAAGAGACCCAGTACTTC. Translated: CSARVSGTAQETQYF.

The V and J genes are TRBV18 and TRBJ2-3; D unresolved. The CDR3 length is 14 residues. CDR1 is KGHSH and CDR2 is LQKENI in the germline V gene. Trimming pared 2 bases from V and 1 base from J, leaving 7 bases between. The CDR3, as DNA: TGTGCCAGCTCACCATGGTCGGGCACAGATACGCAGTATTTT. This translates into CASSPWSGTDTQYF.

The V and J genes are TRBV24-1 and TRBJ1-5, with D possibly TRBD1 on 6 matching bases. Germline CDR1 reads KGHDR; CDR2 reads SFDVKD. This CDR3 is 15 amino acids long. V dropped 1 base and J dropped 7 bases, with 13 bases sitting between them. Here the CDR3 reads CATSDLFRGRQPQHF. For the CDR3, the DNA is TGTGCCACCAGTGATTTATTCAGGGGAAGACAGCCCCAGCATTTT.

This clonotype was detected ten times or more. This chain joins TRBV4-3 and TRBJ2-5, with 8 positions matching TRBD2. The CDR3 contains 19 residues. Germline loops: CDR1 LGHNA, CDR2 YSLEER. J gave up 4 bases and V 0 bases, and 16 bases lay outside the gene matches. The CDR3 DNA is TGCGCCAGCAGCCAAGAGGTTCCGGTCTCCAACGGGGGGGGAGAGACCCAGTACTTC. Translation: CASSQEVPVSNGGGETQYF.

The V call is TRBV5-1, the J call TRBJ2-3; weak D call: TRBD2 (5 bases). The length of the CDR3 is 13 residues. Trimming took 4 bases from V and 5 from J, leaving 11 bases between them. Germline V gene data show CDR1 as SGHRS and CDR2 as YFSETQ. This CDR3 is CASSPHGEDTQYF. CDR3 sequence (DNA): TGCGCCAGCAGCCCCCACGGGGAAGATACGCAGTATTTT.

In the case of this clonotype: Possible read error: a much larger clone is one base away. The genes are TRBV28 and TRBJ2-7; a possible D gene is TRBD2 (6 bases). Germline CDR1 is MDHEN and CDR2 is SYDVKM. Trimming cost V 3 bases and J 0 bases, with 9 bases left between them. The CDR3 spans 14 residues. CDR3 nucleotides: TGTGCCAGCAGTTTCGCGGGAAACTCCTACGAGCAGTACGTC. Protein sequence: CASSFAGNSYEQYV.

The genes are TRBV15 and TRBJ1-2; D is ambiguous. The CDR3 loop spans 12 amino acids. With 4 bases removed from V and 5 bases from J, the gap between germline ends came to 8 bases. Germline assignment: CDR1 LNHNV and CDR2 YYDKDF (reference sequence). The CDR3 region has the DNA TGTGCCACCAGCAAGGAAAGATATGGCTACACCTTC. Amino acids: CATSKERYGYTF.

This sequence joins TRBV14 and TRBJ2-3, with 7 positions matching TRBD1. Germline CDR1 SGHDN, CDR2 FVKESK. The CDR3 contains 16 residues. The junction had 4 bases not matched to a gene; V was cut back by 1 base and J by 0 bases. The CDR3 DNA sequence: TGTGCCAGCAGCCAAGTGGGACAGCCTAGCACAGATACGCAGTATTTT. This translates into CASSQVGQPSTDTQYF. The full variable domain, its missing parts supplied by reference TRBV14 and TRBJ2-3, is EAGVTQFPSHSVIEKGQTVTLRCDPISGHDNLYWYRRVMGKEIKFLLHFVKESKQDESGMPNNRFLAERTGGTYSTLKVQPAELEDSGVYFCASSQVGQPSTDTQYFGPGTRLTVL.